The 18 T cell receptor beta chains below come from one sample, sequenced in a study of T-cell memory formation after mild COVID-19 (dated by TCRdb to about 2021). The library was obtained by 5' RACE. The instrument was an Illumina NovaSeq 6000. The public reads were run again by TCRdb, first through fastp at Q25 and then through MiXCR, and only productive beta chains were kept. Rows matching on CDR3 protein sequence are summarized as one entry with the most common DNA and genes. A total of under 300,000 distinct CDR3 sequences appear in this sample, over 7% of them only once. The leading ten clones occupy about 20% of the sample. The sequencing input was PBMCs or a T cell subset sorted from them (not recorded which). Every receptor here comes from a man between 18 and 35 years old who had mild COVID-19 (a few samples of this study predate the infection). The sample titles of this study are shuffled in the database, so cell type and time point are left out; the donor was told from shared clones.

V is TRBV12-3 or TRBV12-4 and J is TRBJ2-1, with D possibly TRBD1 on 5 matching bases. The length of the CDR3 is 13 residues. Between the trimmed V and J ends, which lost 10 bases and 6 bases, there was a span of 16 bases. The CDR3 loop is CATSQGRFNEQFF. The CDR3 DNA reads TGTGCCACCTCTCAGGGAAGGTTCAATGAGCAGTTCTTC.

This clonotype has just a few counts. CDR3 DNA sequence: TGCGCCAGCAGCCATATAACTCCGGGACAGGGTTTTTCACCCCTCCACTTT. It specifies CASSHITPGQGFSPLHF. J is TRBJ1-6 and V is TRBV4-1, with 9 bases that match TRBD1. CDR1 MGHRA and CDR2 YSYEKL come from the germline V gene. V lost 3 bases, J lost 9 bases, and 12 bases stayed unmatched. The CDR3 loop spans 17 amino acids.

This clonotype was counted a few times. The chain couples TRBV24-1 to TRBJ1-5, with D hard to call. Germline V gene sequence: CDR1 KGHDR, CDR2 SFDVKD. Trimming cost V 2 bases and J 15 bases, with 16 bases left between them. This CDR3 has 13 residues. The CDR3 DNA reads as TGTGCCACCAGTGATTCGAGGCAGGCCATCTTGCATTTT. Its translation: CATSDSRQAILHF.

The rearrangement joins TRBV7-6 to TRBJ1-2; the match to TRBD1 covers 10 bases. Germline lookup yields CDR1 SGHVS and CDR2 FNYEAQ. V gave up 5 bases and J gave up 6 bases; unmatched junction bases: 3. The CDR3 has 13 amino acids. CDR3 in DNA: TGTGCCAGCAGCCAGACAGGGGGCCATGGCTACACCTTC. Its translation: CASSQTGGHGYTF.

This clonotype was counted only a few times. The rearrangement uses TRBV6-5 and TRBJ2-2, with a weak D call TRBD2 (5 bases). This CDR3 has 15 amino acids. V dropped 2 bases and J dropped 5 bases, with 12 bases sitting between them. CDR1 and CDR2 (germline): MNHEY, SVGAGI. The chain's CDR3 is CASSYADYPTGELFF. The CDR3 coding sequence is TGTGCCAGCAGTTACGCAGACTACCCTACCGGGGAGCTGTTTTTT.

This clonotype was seen repeatedly, ten times or more. This chain links TRBV28 with TRBJ1-1; D not resolved. This CDR3 is built from 13 residues. Germline V CDR1 and CDR2: MDHEN, SYDVKM. The V end lost 3 bases, the J end lost 0 bases, and 5 bases lay between the germline ends. The CDR3 sequence: CASSLNLNTEAFF. CDR3 nucleotides: TGTGCCAGCAGTTTGAACCTGAACACTGAAGCTTTCTTT.

This clonotype was picked up one time. A much larger clone differs from this one at a single base, so this may be a read error. The DNA of the CDR3 is TGTGCCAGCAGCTCATATAATTACGAGCAGTACTTC. It translates to CASSSYNYEQYF. V usage is TRBV7-2 and J usage is TRBJ2-7; D is ambiguous. In germline, CDR1 is SGHTA, CDR2 FQGNSA. The V end lost 4 bases, the J end lost 4 bases, and 8 bases lay between the germline ends. CDR3 size: 12 residues.

This clonotype occurred a few times. The chain employs TRBV7-3 and TRBJ2-7; 11 nucleotides agree with TRBD2. Germline CDR1 is SGHTA and CDR2 is FQGTGA. This CDR3 spans 15 amino acids. V shed 5 bases and J 4 bases; nucleotides not matched to a gene: 7. The CDR3 here is CASSIYSGGAYEQYF. DNA for the CDR3: TGTGCCAGCAGCATCTATAGCGGGGGGGCTTACGAGCAGTACTTC.

V and J are TRBV5-1 and TRBJ2-1; TRBD2 matches 11 bases. The CDR3 has 16 amino acids. Per germline, CDR1 SGHRS and CDR2 YFSETQ. V lost 2 bases, J lost 6 bases, and 7 bases stayed unmatched. The CDR3 region is CASSFTGSGGGNEQFF. In DNA, the CDR3 is TGCGCCAGCAGCTTCACAGGTAGCGGGGGGGGCAATGAGCAGTTCTTC.

This clonotype was seen more than once but under ten times. V usage is TRBV15 and J usage is TRBJ1-1; 7 bases align to TRBD1. V shed 6 bases and J 0 bases; nucleotides not matched to a gene: 10. The CDR3 length is 16 residues. Germline V gives CDR1 LNHNV, CDR2 YYDKDF (reference sequence). CDR3 loop: CATRKDATGLNTEAFF. The CDR3 coding sequence is TGTGCCACCAGAAAAGACGCGACAGGGCTGAACACTGAAGCTTTCTTT.

This chain uses TRBV4-1 with TRBJ2-1; 9 nucleotides match TRBD2. V trimming: 3 bases; J trimming: 7 bases; junction bases outside the gene matches: 10. Germline V lookup: CDR1 MGHRA, CDR2 YSYEKL. The CDR3 totals 16 residues. The CDR3 DNA is TGCGCCAGCAGCCAGGCTTACGCGGGGGGGCTTAATGAGCAGTTCTTC. It encodes CASSQAYAGGLNEQFF.

This clonotype was detected only a few times. The chain uses TRBV20-1 and TRBJ1-2; 9 bases are a match to TRBD1. The germline V gene encodes CDR1 DFQATT and CDR2 SNEGSKA (reference sequence). The CDR3 is made up of 13 amino acids. The trim removed 5 bases at V and 6 bases at J, leaving 7 bases unmatched. The CDR3 reads CSAERGDRDGYTF. CDR3 nucleotide sequence: TGCAGTGCTGAGAGGGGGGACAGGGATGGCTACACCTTC.

The V gene is TRBV12-3 or TRBV12-4, the J gene TRBJ1-5; maybe TRBD1 (6 bases). Trimming removed 3 bases at V and 1 base at J, with 16 bases between. The CDR3 is 17 amino acids. This chain's CDR3 is CASSLVQGVWSNQPQHF. The DNA for the CDR3 is TGTGCCAGCAGTTTGGTACAGGGAGTTTGGAGCAATCAGCCCCAGCATTTT.

This clonotype came up many times. The CDR3 DNA follows: TGCAGTGCTCTTTCTTGGGAAACTAAAGAGACCCAGTACTTC. This gives the protein CSALSWETKETQYF. The chain joins TRBV20-1 to TRBJ2-5; no firm D call. CDR1 and CDR2 from the germline V gene are DFQATT and SNEGSKA (reference sequence). V lost 5 bases and J lost 3, with 16 bases in between. The CDR3 contains 14 residues.

The rearrangement links TRBV7-2 to TRBJ1-6, with D possibly TRBD1 on 5 matching bases. Germline CDR1 is SGHTA and CDR2 is FQGNSA. V shed 1 base and J shed 10 bases, with 17 bases lying between them. The CDR3 totals 16 residues. The CDR3 loop is CASSLGTPAGRSPLHF. The CDR3 region has the DNA TGTGCCAGCAGCTTAGGGACACCGGCTGGCCGCTCACCCCTCCACTTT.

This clonotype has only a few counts. This sequence joins TRBV29-1 and TRBJ2-7, with 11 bases matching TRBD2. V lost 2 bases to trimming and J lost 4 bases; unmatched junction nucleotides: 25. Per germline, CDR1 SQVTM and CDR2 ANQGSEA. The CDR3 length is 21 residues. CDR3 in DNA: TGCAGCGTTGAATCTCTAGGGACTAGCGGCCGCTCGAATCAGCCCTTTTACGAGCAGTACGTC. Protein sequence: CSVESLGTSGRSNQPFYEQYV.

This clonotype was recorded many times. The V gene is TRBV4-3, the J gene TRBJ2-5, with TRBD2 matching over 13 bases. Germline assignment: CDR1 LGHNA and CDR2 YSLEER. J was trimmed by 3 bases and V by 3 bases; bases with no gene match: 1. The CDR3 length is 15 residues. CDR3 sequence (DNA): TGCGCCAGCAGCCAGGGGACTAGCGGGAAAGAGACCCAGTACTTC. Encoded protein: CASSQGTSGKETQYF.

This clonotype was seen more than once but under ten times. The rearrangement links TRBV7-8 to TRBJ2-1; weak D call: TRBD2 (7 bases). Trimming cost V 2 bases and J 3 bases, with 14 bases left between them. The CDR3 length is 16 residues. Per germline, CDR1 SGHVS and CDR2 FQNEAQ. In nucleotides, the CDR3 is TGTGCCAGCAGCTTACGGGGGGCGAGGTTCTACAATGAGCAGTTCTTC. It is translated as CASSLRGARFYNEQFF.